There are many counts of the clone carrying this T cell receptor beta chain. Its antigen is not identified. The sample belongs to a study of neurological immune-mediated disorders. Whole-study results and caveats: HTLV-1-associated myelopathy ranked highest for TCR clonal expansion and multiple sclerosis lowest, beneath healthy controls.

The group of healthy controls was made up of people who were blood bank volunteers in Maryland, USA. Unsorted libraries used 2 million PBMCs kept at -80 degrees C. TCRdb reprocessed the 5' RACE reads with MiXCR, giving one entry per CDR3 protein. This sample yields under 90,000 distinct CDR3 sequences, of which about 9.5% are seen a single time; less than 2% belongs to the top ten. Sequencing was performed on PBMCs. This clonotype was obtained from a man between 45 and 60 years old in good health.

CDR3: CASSPQGLEQPQHF. CDR3 DNA: TGTGCCAGCAGCCCTCAGGGGCTCGAGCAGCCCCAGCATTTT. V is TRBV7-2 and J is TRBJ1-5; tentative D call: TRBD1 (6 bases). The germline V gene encodes CDR1 SGHTA and CDR2 FQGNSA. This CDR3 is 14 amino acids long. V was shortened by 5 bases and J by 7 bases, with 15 bases between the two germline ends.